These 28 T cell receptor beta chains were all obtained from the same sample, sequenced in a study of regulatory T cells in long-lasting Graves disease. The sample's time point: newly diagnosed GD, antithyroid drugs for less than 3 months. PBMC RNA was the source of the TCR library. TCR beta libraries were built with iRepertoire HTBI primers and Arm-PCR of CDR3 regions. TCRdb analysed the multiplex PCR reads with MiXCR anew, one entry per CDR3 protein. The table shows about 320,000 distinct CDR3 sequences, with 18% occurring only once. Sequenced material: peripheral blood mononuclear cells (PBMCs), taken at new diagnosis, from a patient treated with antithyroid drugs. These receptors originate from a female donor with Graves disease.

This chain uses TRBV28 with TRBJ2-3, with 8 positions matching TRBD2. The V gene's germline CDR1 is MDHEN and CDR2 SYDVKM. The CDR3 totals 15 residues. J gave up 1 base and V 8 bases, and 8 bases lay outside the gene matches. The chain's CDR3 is CASGDRGGGTDTQYF. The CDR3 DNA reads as TGTGCCAGCGGGGACCGGGGGGGGGGCACAGATACGCAGTATTTT.

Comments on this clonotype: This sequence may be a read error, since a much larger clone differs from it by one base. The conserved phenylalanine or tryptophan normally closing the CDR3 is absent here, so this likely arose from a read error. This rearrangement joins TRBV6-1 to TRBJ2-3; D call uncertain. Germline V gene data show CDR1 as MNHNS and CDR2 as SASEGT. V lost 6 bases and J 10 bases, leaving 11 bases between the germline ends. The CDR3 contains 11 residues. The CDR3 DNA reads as TGTGCCAGCAGCGCAGAGTTGTCGCAGTATTCT. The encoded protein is CASSAELSQYS.

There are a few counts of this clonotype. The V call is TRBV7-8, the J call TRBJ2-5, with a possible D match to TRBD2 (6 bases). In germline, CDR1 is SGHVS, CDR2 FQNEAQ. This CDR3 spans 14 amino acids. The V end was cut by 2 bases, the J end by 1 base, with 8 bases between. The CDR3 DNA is TGTGCCAGCAGCTTAATGGGGGGCCAAGAGACCCAGTACTTC. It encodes CASSLMGGQETQYF. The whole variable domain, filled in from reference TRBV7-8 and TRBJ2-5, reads GAGVSQSPRYKVAKRGQDVALRCDPISGHVSLFWYQQALGQGPEFLTYFQNEAQLDKSGLPSDRFFAERPEGSVSTLKIQRTQQEDSAVYLCASSLMGGQETQYFGPGTRLLVL.

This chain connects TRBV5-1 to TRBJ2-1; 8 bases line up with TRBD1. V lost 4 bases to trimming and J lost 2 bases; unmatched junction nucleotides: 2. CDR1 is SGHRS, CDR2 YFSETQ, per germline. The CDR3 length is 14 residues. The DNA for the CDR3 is TGCGCCAGCAGCCGCAGGGGGCCCTACAATGAGCAGTTCTTC. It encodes CASSRRGPYNEQFF.

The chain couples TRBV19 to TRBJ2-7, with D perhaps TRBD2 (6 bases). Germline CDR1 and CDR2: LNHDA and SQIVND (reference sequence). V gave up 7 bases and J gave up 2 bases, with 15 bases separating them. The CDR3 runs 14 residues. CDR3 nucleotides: TGTGCCAGTACCCCGGGACTGGGAACCTACGAGCAGTACTTC. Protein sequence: CASTPGLGTYEQYF.

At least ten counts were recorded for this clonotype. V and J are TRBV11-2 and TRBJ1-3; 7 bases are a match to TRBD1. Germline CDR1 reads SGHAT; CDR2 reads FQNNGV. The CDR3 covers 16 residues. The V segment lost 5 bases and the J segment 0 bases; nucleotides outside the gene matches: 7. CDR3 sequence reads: CASSRTGVSSGNTIYF. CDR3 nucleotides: TGTGCCAGCAGCCGCACAGGGGTTAGCTCTGGAAACACCATATATTTT.

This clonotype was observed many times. CDR3 in DNA: TGTGCCAGCAGCTTAGAGGGGACAGGGGGCCGCCCTGTTGCTGAAGCTTTCTTT. It is translated as CASSLEGTGGRPVAEAFF. The chain couples TRBV11-3 to TRBJ1-1, with 12 bases fitting TRBD1. V was pared by 0 bases and J by 6 bases, with 11 bases of the junction left unmatched. Germline V lookup: CDR1 SGHNT, CDR2 YENEEA. This CDR3 has 18 amino acids.

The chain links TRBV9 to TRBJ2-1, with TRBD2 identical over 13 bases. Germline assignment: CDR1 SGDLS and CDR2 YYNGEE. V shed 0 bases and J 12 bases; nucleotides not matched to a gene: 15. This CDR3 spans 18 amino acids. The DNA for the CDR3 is TGTGCCAGCAGCGTAGGAGGTCTTTCCGGACTAGCGGGAGAAAGGCAGTTCTTC. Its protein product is CASSVGGLSGLAGERQFF.

The CDR3 DNA is TGCAGTGCTAGAGATGTGGATAGCGGGAACACCGGGGAGCTGTTTTTT. Residues: CSARDVDSGNTGELFF. The genes are TRBV20-1 and TRBJ2-2; weak D call: TRBD2 (6 bases). Germline CDR1 and CDR2: DFQATT and SNEGSKA (reference sequence). Trimming left V 0 bases short and J 1 base short, with 12 bases between. The CDR3 loop spans 16 amino acids.

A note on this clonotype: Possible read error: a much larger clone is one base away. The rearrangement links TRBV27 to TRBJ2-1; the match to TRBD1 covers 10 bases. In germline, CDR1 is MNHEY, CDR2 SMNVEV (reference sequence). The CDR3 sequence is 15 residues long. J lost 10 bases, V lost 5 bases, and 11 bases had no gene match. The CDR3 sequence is CASSPGTGVAYEQFF. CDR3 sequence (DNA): TGTGCCAGCAGTCCAGGGACAGGGGTGGCGTACGAGCAGTTCTTC.

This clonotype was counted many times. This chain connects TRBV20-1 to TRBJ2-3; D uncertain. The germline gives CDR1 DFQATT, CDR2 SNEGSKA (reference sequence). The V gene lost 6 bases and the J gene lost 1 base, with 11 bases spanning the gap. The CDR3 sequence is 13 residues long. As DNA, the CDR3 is TGCAGTGCCCATCCCGGCCGCACAGATACGCAGTATTTT. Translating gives CSAHPGRTDTQYF.

The CDR3 sequence is CASRPSGGTGRDEQYF. DNA of the CDR3: TGTGCCAGCAGACCGTCGGGGGGGACAGGGAGGGACGAGCAGTACTTC. This rearrangement joins TRBV7-2 to TRBJ2-5; D possibly corresponds to TRBD1 (9 bases). The better agreement between TRBJ2-7 and the DNA end casts doubt on the J call. Per the germline V gene, CDR1 is SGHTA and CDR2 is FQGNSA. This CDR3 region has 16 residues.

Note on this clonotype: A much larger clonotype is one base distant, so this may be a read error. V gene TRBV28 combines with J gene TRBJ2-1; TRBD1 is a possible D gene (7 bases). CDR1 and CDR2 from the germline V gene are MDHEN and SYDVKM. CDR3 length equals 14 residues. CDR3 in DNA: TGTGTCAGCATGCCAGGGGGGACCTACAATGAGCAGTTCTTC. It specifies CVSMPGGTYNEQFF. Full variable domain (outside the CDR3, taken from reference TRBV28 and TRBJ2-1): DVKVTQSSRYLVKRTGEKVFLECVQDMDHENMFWYRQDPGLGLRLIYFSYDVKMKEKGDIPEGYSVSREKKERFSLILESASTNQTSMYLCVSMPGGTYNEQFFGPGTRLTVL.

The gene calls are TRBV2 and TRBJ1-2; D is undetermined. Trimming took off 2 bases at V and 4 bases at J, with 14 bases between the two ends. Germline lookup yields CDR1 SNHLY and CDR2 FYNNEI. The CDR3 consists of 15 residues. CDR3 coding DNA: TGTGCCAGCAGTGAATCCACGCCGGGAAGCTATGGCTACACCTTC. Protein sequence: CASSESTPGSYGYTF.

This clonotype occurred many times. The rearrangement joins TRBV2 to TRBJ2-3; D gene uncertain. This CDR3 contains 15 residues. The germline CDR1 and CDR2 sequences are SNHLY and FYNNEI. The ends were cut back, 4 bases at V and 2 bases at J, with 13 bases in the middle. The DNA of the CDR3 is TGTGCCAGCAGTGCGAAGCCCCCCTACACAGATACGCAGTATTTT. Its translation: CASSAKPPYTDTQYF.

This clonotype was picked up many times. CDR3 amino acids: CASSWDGRGNTEAFF. The CDR3 DNA reads as TGTGCCAGCAGCTGGGACGGTCGAGGGAACACTGAAGCTTTCTTT. The rearrangement links TRBV7-3 to TRBJ1-1, with D possibly matching TRBD1 (5 bases). Looked up from germline, CDR1 is SGHTA and CDR2 is FQGTGA. Trimming pared 4 bases from V and 1 base from J, leaving 13 bases between. CDR3 length equals 15 residues.

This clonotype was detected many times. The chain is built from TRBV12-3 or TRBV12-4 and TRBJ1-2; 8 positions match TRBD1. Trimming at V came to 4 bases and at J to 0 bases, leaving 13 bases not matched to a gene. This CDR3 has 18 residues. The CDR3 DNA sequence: TGTGCCAGCAGTTCCCCTTCCCGACAGGGGCTATCTAACTATGGCTACACCTTC. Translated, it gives CASSSPSRQGLSNYGYTF.

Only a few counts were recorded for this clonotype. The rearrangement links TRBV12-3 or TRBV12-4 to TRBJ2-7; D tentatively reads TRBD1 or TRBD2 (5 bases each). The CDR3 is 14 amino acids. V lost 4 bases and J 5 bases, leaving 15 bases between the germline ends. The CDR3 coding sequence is TGTGCCAGCAGTTGGGGACGCGGAGTTCACGAGCAGTACTTC. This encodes CASSWGRGVHEQYF.

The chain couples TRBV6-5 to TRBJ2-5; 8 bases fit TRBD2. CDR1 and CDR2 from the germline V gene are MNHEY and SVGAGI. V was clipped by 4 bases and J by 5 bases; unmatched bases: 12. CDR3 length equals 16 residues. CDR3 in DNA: TGTGCCAGCAGTTCCCCGCGTCGGGGGGGATTGGAGACCCAGTACTTC. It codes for CASSSPRRGGLETQYF.

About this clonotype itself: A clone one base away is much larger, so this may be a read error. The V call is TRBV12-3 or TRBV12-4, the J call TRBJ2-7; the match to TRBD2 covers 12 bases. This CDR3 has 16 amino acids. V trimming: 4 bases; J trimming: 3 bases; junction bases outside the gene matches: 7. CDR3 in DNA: TGTGCCAGCAGTTCTCACGCGACTAGCGGGAGCTACGAGCAGTACTTC. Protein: CASSSHATSGSYEQYF.

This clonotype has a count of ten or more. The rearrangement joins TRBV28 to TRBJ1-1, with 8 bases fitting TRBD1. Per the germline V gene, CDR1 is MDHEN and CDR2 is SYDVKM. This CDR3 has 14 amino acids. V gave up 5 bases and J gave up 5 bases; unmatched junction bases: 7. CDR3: CASSGQGSGTEAFF. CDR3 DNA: TGTGCCAGCAGTGGACAGGGTAGTGGTACTGAAGCTTTCTTT.

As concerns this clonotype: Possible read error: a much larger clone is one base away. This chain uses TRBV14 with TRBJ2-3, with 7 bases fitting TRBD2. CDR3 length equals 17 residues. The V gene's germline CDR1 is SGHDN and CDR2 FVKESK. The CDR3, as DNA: TGTGCCAGCAGCCAAGGGTTACGCGGGAGACCCGGGGATACGCGGTATTTT. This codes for CASSQGLRGRPGDTRYF.

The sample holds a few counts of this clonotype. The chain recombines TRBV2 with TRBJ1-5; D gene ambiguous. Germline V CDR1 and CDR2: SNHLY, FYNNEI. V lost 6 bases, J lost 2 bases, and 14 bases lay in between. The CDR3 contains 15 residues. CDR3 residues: CASRGSRGGNQPQHF. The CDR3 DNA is TGTGCCAGCAGGGGAAGCCGCGGAGGCAATCAGCCCCAGCATTTT.

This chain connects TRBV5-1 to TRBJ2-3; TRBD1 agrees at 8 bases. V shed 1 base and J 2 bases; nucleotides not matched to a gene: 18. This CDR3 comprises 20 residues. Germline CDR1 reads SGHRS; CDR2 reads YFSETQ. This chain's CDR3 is CASSLFRRTQGASSTDTQYF. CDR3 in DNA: TGCGCCAGCAGCTTGTTCCGGAGGACCCAGGGGGCTTCTTCCACAGATACGCAGTATTTT. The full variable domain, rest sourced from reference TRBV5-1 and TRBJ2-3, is KAGVTQTPRYLIKTRGQQVTLSCSPISGHRSVSWYQQTPGQGLQFLFEYFSETQRNKGNFPGRFSGRQFSNSRSEMNVSTLELGDSALYLCASSLFRRTQGASSTDTQYFGPGTRLTVL.

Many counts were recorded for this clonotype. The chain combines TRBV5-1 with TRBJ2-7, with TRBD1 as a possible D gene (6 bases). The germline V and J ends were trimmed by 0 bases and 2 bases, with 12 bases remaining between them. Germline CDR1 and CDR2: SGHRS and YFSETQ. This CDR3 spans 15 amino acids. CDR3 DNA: TGCGCCAGCAGCTTGGAGGGGGTCAGGGCCTACGAGCAGTACTTC. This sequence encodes CASSLEGVRAYEQYF.

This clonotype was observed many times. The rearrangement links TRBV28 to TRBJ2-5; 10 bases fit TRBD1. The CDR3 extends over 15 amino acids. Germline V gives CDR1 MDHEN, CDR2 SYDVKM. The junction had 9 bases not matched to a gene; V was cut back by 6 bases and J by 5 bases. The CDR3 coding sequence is TGTGCCAGCAGGGTGACAGGGGGCGTCGGGGAGACCCAGTACTTC. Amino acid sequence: CASRVTGGVGETQYF.

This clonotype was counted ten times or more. The DNA of the CDR3 is TGCAGTGCTAGAGATTTACCGCTGGGGCTTGGGGCTGAGCAGTTCTTC. Its translation is CSARDLPLGLGAEQFF. The rearrangement links TRBV20-1 to TRBJ2-1; maybe TRBD1 (5 bases). Germline values: CDR1 DFQATT, CDR2 SNEGSKA (reference sequence). This CDR3 region has 16 residues. V was trimmed by 0 bases and J by 9 bases, leaving 21 bases between them.

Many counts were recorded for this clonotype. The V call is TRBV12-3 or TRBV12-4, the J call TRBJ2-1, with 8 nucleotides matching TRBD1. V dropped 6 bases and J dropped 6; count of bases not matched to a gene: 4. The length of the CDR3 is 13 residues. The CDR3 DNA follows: TGTGCCAGCAGCCGGGACAGGTCCAATGAGCAGTTCTTC. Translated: CASSRDRSNEQFF.